Each of the 9 T cell receptor beta chains below was sequenced from the same sample in a study of CD8+ T cells in alopecia areata. Extracted RNA was reverse transcribed into cDNA, the sequencing template. Assay: immunoSEQ multiplex PCR; the TCRdb copy retains only in-frame clones and omits some. Altogether about 270,000 clones were found in the sample, and no singletons occur. CD4, CD8alpha, NKG2D, NKG2ACE and other markers were used to sort pooled cutaneous lymph node cells. Sequenced: CD4+ T cells sorted from a lymph node. The receptors were gathered from a C3H/HeJ mouse with alopecia areata. For this strain, the MHC haplotype corresponds to H2-k.

Concerning this clone itself: Each gene name is a mouse one. The read gets to within 4 residues of the CDR3 end, and the germline J gene fills in the rest. This sequence joins TRBV13-3 and TRBJ2-3; TRBD2 agrees at 12 bases. V dropped 4 bases and J dropped 2; count of bases not matched to a gene: 5. Germline V gene lookup returns CDR1 NNHDY and CDR2 SYVADS. This CDR3 comprises 16 residues. The CDR3 reads CASSPDWGGDAETLYF. CDR3 DNA, as far as it was read: TGTGCCAGCAGTCCCGACTGGGGGGGCGATGCAGAA.

This clone was counted a few times. Each gene name is a mouse one. Read sequence stops 4 residues before the CDR3 end, and the germline J gene provides the missing end. This sample includes further DNA sequences coding for the same CDR3. The chain joins TRBV13-1 to TRBJ1-1; D is uncertain. Germline V CDR1 and CDR2: NSHNY, SYGAGN. The V end was cut by 1 base, the J end by 1 base, with 5 bases between. This CDR3 region has 13 residues. CDR3 loop: CASSDPGNTEVFF. The DNA read from the CDR3 is TGTGCCAGCAGTGATCCAGGAAACACA.

In regard to this clone: Mouse names are used for the genes. The sequenced fragment ends 4 residues before the CDR3 boundary, so the rest is inferred from the germline J gene. The gene calls are TRBV1 and TRBJ2-4, with 10 bases identical to TRBD1. Germline CDR1 reads NSQYPW; CDR2 reads LRSPGD (reference sequence). This CDR3 spans 13 amino acids. CDR3 amino acids: CTCSGGQGNTLYF. CDR3 DNA (partial): TGCACCTGCAGTGGGGGACAGGGGAAC.

In this sample, this clone turned up a few times. Here the gene names and germline are mouse. Coverage ceases 4 residues before the CDR3 finishes, and the germline J gene fills in the end. This chain links TRBV1 with TRBJ1-2; D unresolved. The CDR3 is 14 residues long. V was shortened by 0 bases and J by 4 bases, with 9 bases between the two germline ends. Germline V gives CDR1 NSQYPW, CDR2 LRSPGD (reference sequence). The DNA read from the CDR3 is TGCACCTGCAGTGCAGATCAGGCAGCCTCC. Translation: CTCSADQAAS. The whole CDR3 is CTCSADQAASDYTF.

Details on this clone: Gene names and germline match the mouse. The DNA ends 4 residues before the CDR3 does, and the rest of the CDR3 is filled in from the germline J gene. The chain couples TRBV13-1 to TRBJ1-2; D is undetermined. CDR1 is NSHNY, CDR2 SYGAGN, per germline. Trimming removed 0 bases at V and 4 bases at J, with 7 bases between. The CDR3 has 13 residues. CDR3 loop: CASSDAVASDYTF. The part of the CDR3 DNA that was read is TGTGCCAGCAGTGATGCAGTAGCCTCC.

This clone showed up just a few times. The gene symbols are mouse symbols. With the read ending 4 residues before the CDR3 end, the germline J gene is used to fill in that end. The chain recombines TRBV13-1 with TRBJ2-2, with unresolved D. The CDR3 runs 15 residues. CDR1 is NSHNY, CDR2 SYGAGN, per germline. Trimming removed 2 bases from V and 0 bases from J, with 8 bases in between. The sequenced part of the CDR3 DNA is TGTGCCAGCAGTGACCCCAAATCAAACACCGGG. Its translation: CASSDPKSNTG. The CDR3, in full, reads CASSDPKSNTGQLYF.

This clone was seen a few times. Since a much larger clone is just one base distant, this may be a read error. The gene names here belong to mouse. The CDR3 end lies 4 residues beyond the end of the read and is filled in from the germline J gene. Other DNA sequences in the same sample also yield this CDR3. This chain links TRBV13-1 with TRBJ2-7; possible D gene TRBD2, 5 bases. This CDR3 comprises 14 residues. Germline CDR1 and CDR2: NSHNY and SYGAGN. V shed 1 base and J shed 0 bases, with 8 bases lying between them. The chain's CDR3 is CASSDLGSSYEQYF. The part of the CDR3 DNA that was read is TGTGCCAGCAGTGATTTGGGGAGCTCCTAT.

This clone has a handful of counts. The listed genes are named as in mouse. The DNA ends 4 residues before the CDR3 does, and the rest of the CDR3 is filled in from the germline J gene. V usage is TRBV19 and J usage is TRBJ2-2, with a weak D call TRBD1 (6 bases). The CDR3 is 16 residues long. V was pared by 3 bases and J by 3 bases, with 15 bases between. The germline V gene encodes CDR1 FNHDT and CDR2 SITEND (reference sequence). CDR3 DNA, as far as it was read: TGTGCCAGCAGTACTCCTCACAGGGAGGACACCGGG. Its translation: CASSTPHREDTG. The full CDR3 reads CASSTPHREDTGQLYF.

This clone has more than one count but fewer than ten. Mouse gene names and germline throughout. Read sequence stops 4 residues before the CDR3 end, and the germline J gene provides the missing end. The rearrangement links TRBV13-1 to TRBJ2-7, with D perhaps matching TRBD1 (6 bases). The germline gives CDR1 NSHNY, CDR2 SYGAGN. This CDR3 is 14 amino acids long. V lost 0 bases to trimming and J lost 3 bases, with 10 bases between them. Partial CDR3 DNA: TGTGCCAGCAGTGATGCCCGGACAGACTAT. It specifies CASSDARTDY. The entire CDR3 is CASSDARTDYEQYF.